This entry features one TCR beta chain sequence. This record belongs to a study of CD8 T cells in Susac syndrome. Patients with Susac syndrome met diagnostic criteria that were recently defined for definite or probable disease. CD8+ and CD4+ T cells were negatively isolated; TEMRA cells were FACS-enriched. RNA amounts of roughly 0.5 to 1 ug underwent reverse transcription with random hexamers. Amplification of TCR beta CDR3 across 54 Vbeta and 13 Jbeta was performed with immunoSEQ multiplex PCR. TCRdb itself ran the immunoSEQ multiplex PCR reads through MiXCR, one entry per CDR3 protein. The profile covers 70,000 to 75,000 distinct CDR3 sequences, with 85% to 95% appearing a single time and about 0.14% taken by the ten largest. This CDR3 comprises 14 residues. V was clipped by 0 bases and J by 2 bases, with 10 bases between them. Germline CDR1 DFQATT, CDR2 SNEGSKA (reference sequence).

The sample was CD4+ T cells from PBMCs. This receptor was identified in a human donor with Susac syndrome. The chain recombines TRBV20-1 with TRBJ1-1; D is uncertain. The CDR3 sequence: CSARDTAFNTEAFF. The DNA for the CDR3 is TGCAGTGCTAGAGACACCGCATTCAACACTGAAGCTTTCTTT.